Below are 26 T cell receptor beta chains sequenced from a single sample in a study of T cells after posttransplantation cyclophosphamide (dated by TCRdb to the mid-2010s). The method behind the library was the immunoSEQ multiplex PCR assay. The immuneACCESS repertoire file appears here via TCRdb, limited to in-frame rearrangements. These files lack a portion of the clones; in checked studies, under half of the deficit traces to unresolved V genes, and the cause of the others is not known. The sample yields 15,000 to 20,000 clones; about 91% were counted once. About 0.55% of the sample rests with the top ten. What this sample's treatment or condition label stands for: high-dose cyclophosphamide on days +3 and +4 as single-agent GVHD prophylaxis. For conditioning, the PTCy patients got busulfan and fludarabine, then a related or unrelated marrow graft, followed by cyclophosphamide on days +3 and +4.

The specimen was CD4+ T cells sorted from blood, collected after allogeneic stem cell transplant with posttransplant cyclophosphamide. These TCRs come from a male patient between 55 and 70 years old who received an allogeneic stem cell transplant from a related donor and was CMV-positive. After a transplant, certain T cells may trace back to the graft donor.

The V and J genes are TRBV28 and TRBJ2-7; 7 bases map to TRBD2. V lost 6 bases to trimming and J lost 4 bases; unmatched junction nucleotides: 12. The germline V gene has CDR1 MDHEN and CDR2 SYDVKM. This CDR3 contains 15 residues. CDR3 in DNA: TGTGCCAGCAGCCCCCCCCATTACGGGAGGTACGAGCAGTACTTC. Its protein is CASSPPHYGRYEQYF.

The chain carries TRBV6-5 and TRBJ1-2; D unclear. Looked up from germline, CDR1 is MNHEY and CDR2 is SVGAGI. V was clipped by 4 bases and J by 4 bases, with 10 bases between them. The CDR3 loop spans 13 amino acids. The CDR3 DNA sequence: TGTGCCAGCAGTTCCCGGTCGCCCTATGGCTACACCTTC. This sequence encodes CASSSRSPYGYTF.

The J gene is TRBJ2-5, the V gene TRBV7-2; 8 nucleotides agree with TRBD2. The V segment lost 0 bases and the J segment 9 bases; nucleotides outside the gene matches: 12. Looked up from germline, CDR1 is SGHTA and CDR2 is FQGNSA. This CDR3 has 16 residues. CDR3 bases: TGTGCCAGCAGCTTAGCGAGTGGCAGGGTGCGGGAGGCCCAGTACTTC. Amino acids: CASSLASGRVREAQYF.

Points on this clone: Germline is not matched at one junction end, which may reflect a read error. The chain has TRBV6-1 and TRBJ2-7; possibly TRBD2 for D (5 bases). The CDR3 runs to 16 residues. Germline lookup yields CDR1 MNHNS and CDR2 SASEGT. The DNA for the CDR3 is TGTGCCAGCGGTGAAATGGCTCTAAGCGGAGCCTACGAGCAGTACTTC. Protein product: CASGEMALSGAYEQYF.

The DNA for the CDR3 is TGTGCCAGCAGCCCCGGGACAGCCTCTGGAAACACCATATATTTT. Translating gives CASSPGTASGNTIYF. The gene calls are TRBV5-4 and TRBJ1-3, with 7 bases matching TRBD1. CDR3 size: 15 residues. Germline trimming cut 4 bases from V and 0 bases from J; bases unmatched to any gene: 4. Germline V gene data show CDR1 as SGHNT and CDR2 as YYREEE (reference sequence).

The chain has TRBV6-1 and TRBJ2-5, with D perhaps matching TRBD1 (6 bases). Germline V CDR1 and CDR2: MNHNS, SASEGT. V was trimmed by 5 bases and J by 5 bases, leaving 12 bases between them. The CDR3 is made up of 13 amino acids. The CDR3 DNA sequence: TGTGCCAGCAGTCAGGGGTTGAGGGAGACCCAGTACTTC. This gives the protein CASSQGLRETQYF.

The chain recombines TRBV7-2 with TRBJ2-7, with a weak D call TRBD1 (6 bases). Germline V gives CDR1 SGHTA, CDR2 FQGNSA. Trimming left V 2 bases short and J 2 bases short, with 10 bases between. The CDR3 length is 14 residues. DNA for the CDR3: TGTGCCAGCAGCTTAAATACAGGGACCTACGAGCAGTACTTC. Amino acids: CASSLNTGTYEQYF.

The genes are TRBV6-1 and TRBJ2-5, with 11 bases lining up with TRBD2. The CDR3 is 16 amino acids. Germline V gives CDR1 MNHNS, CDR2 SASEGT. V shed 1 base, J shed 4 bases, and the junction held 5 bases outside the gene matches. The CDR3 sequence: CASSEGTSGPGETQYF. The CDR3 DNA reads as TGTGCCAGCAGTGAAGGGACTAGCGGGCCGGGAGAGACCCAGTACTTC.

The sample holds a few counts of this clone. The chain employs TRBV7-2 and TRBJ1-1; 7 bases are shared with TRBD1. This CDR3 has 16 residues. CDR1 is SGHTA and CDR2 is FQGNSA in the germline V gene. The J segment lost 11 bases and the V segment lost 2 bases, leaving 17 bases of the junction unmatched. This CDR3 reads CASSLNSPLQSQGAFF. CDR3 coding DNA: TGTGCCAGCAGCTTAAACTCACCCTTGCAGTCACAGGGGGCTTTCTTT.

This chain uses TRBV18 with TRBJ2-3; 7 positions match TRBD1. Trimming removed 0 bases from V and 4 bases from J; junction bases left unmatched: 7. The CDR3 covers 16 residues. Germline V lookup: CDR1 KGHSH, CDR2 LQKENI. In nucleotides, the CDR3 is TGTGCCAGCTCACCACCGAACTCCCAGGGGGCAGATACGCAGTATTTT. Translating gives CASSPPNSQGADTQYF.

The gene calls are TRBV7-2 and TRBJ2-7, with 12 bases that match TRBD2. CDR1 and CDR2 (germline): SGHTA, FQGNSA. The CDR3 length is 16 residues. The V gene end was trimmed by 1 base and the J gene end by 4 bases; junction bases not matched to a gene: 5. Here the CDR3 reads CASSLEGLAGFYEQYF. In DNA form, the CDR3 reads TGTGCCAGCAGCTTAGAAGGACTAGCGGGGTTTTACGAGCAGTACTTC. The full variable domain, with the rest looked up from reference TRBV7-2 and TRBJ2-7, is GAGVSQSPSNKVTEKGKDVELRCDPISGHTALYWYRQSLGQGLEFLIYFQGNSAPDKSGLPSDRFSAERTGGSVSTLTIQRTQQEDSAVYLCASSLEGLAGFYEQYFGPGTRLTVT.

The gene calls are TRBV14 and TRBJ2-3; D is possibly TRBD1 (6 bases). Germline values: CDR1 SGHDN, CDR2 FVKESK. V lost 4 bases and J lost 8, with 10 bases in between. The CDR3 has 12 residues. CDR3 residues: CASSPNRVTQYF. CDR3 nucleotide sequence: TGTGCCAGCAGCCCTAACAGGGTTACGCAGTATTTT.

The chain joins TRBV29-1 to TRBJ1-1; no clear D gene. Germline lookup yields CDR1 SQVTM and CDR2 ANQGSEA. Trimming shortened V by 3 bases and J by 3 bases, and 11 bases separated the two germline ends. This CDR3 has 13 residues. CDR3 bases: TGCAGCGTTGACAGCTTCGAGGACACTGAAGCTTTCTTT. This sequence encodes CSVDSFEDTEAFF.

V gene TRBV6-1 combines with J gene TRBJ1-3, with 7 bases identical to TRBD1. The length of the CDR3 is 14 residues. Trimming took 6 bases from V and 0 from J; bases not matched to a gene: 2. Germline CDR1 and CDR2: MNHNS and SASEGT. The CDR3 sequence is CASSRTGSGNTIYF. The CDR3 bases are TGTGCCAGCAGCCGGACAGGCTCTGGAAACACCATATATTTT.

The chain combines TRBV28 with TRBJ2-7, with 7 nucleotides matching TRBD2. The CDR3 is 14 amino acids. Germline V lookup: CDR1 MDHEN, CDR2 SYDVKM. V shed 8 bases and J 3 bases; nucleotides not matched to a gene: 10. The CDR3 region has the DNA TGTGCCAGCGTCGGGGGGACCCTTTTCTACGAGCAGTACTTC. Its translation is CASVGGTLFYEQYF.

The chain joins TRBV6-5 to TRBJ2-1; possibly TRBD1 for D (6 bases). The CDR3 covers 13 residues. Trimming left V 5 bases short and J 8 bases short, with 13 bases between. Germline CDR1 MNHEY, CDR2 SVGAGI. The CDR3 sequence: CASSRTGWDEQFF. The CDR3 bases are TGTGCCAGCAGTAGAACAGGGTGGGATGAGCAGTTCTTC.

The CDR3 DNA follows: TGTGCCAGCAACCGGGGGGGGGTCACAGATACGCAGTATTTT. Amino acids: CASNRGGVTDTQYF. The chain couples TRBV27 to TRBJ2-3; TRBD2 agrees at 8 bases. The ends lost 7 bases at V and 2 bases at J; junction bases unmatched: 5. The germline CDR1 and CDR2 sequences are MNHEY and SMNVEV (reference sequence). The CDR3 is 14 amino acids.

The rearrangement joins TRBV6-1 to TRBJ1-3; D is unclear. Germline V gene data show CDR1 as MNHNS and CDR2 as SASEGT. V gave up 2 bases and J gave up 1 base, with 9 bases separating them. The CDR3 sequence is 15 residues long. The CDR3 region is CASSESPLSGNTIYF. CDR3 sequence (DNA): TGTGCCAGCAGTGAAAGTCCGCTATCTGGAAACACCATATATTTT.

The chain combines TRBV6-6 with TRBJ1-3; D perhaps matches TRBD1 (6 bases). Germline V gene data show CDR1 as MNHNY and CDR2 as SVGAGI (reference sequence). This CDR3 contains 15 residues. Trimming took 2 bases from V and 4 from J, leaving 12 bases between them. CDR3 nucleotides: TGTGCCAGCAGTTACACCCATCAGGGGGGAAACACCATATATTTT. Protein product: CASSYTHQGGNTIYF.

The chain uses TRBV19 and TRBJ1-6; 8 bases map to TRBD1. V lost 5 bases, J lost 7 bases, and 22 bases stayed unmatched. Germline V CDR1 and CDR2: LNHDA, SQIVND (reference sequence). CDR3 length: 20 amino acids. CDR3 sequence (DNA): TGTGCCAGTAGTGGCGGCCGGGACAGGATTATGGAGGGACGAAATTCACCCCTCCACTTT. Translation: CASSGGRDRIMEGRNSPLHF. Supplemented by reference TRBV19 and TRBJ1-6, the full variable domain reads DGGITQSPKYLFRKEGQNVTLSCEQNLNHDAMYWYRQDPGQGLRLIYYSQIVNDFQKGDIAEGYSVSREKKESFPLTVTSAQKNPTAFYLCASSGGRDRIMEGRNSPLHFGNGTRLTVT.

The chain employs TRBV7-8 and TRBJ2-3; TRBD1 matches 7 bases. CDR3 size: 16 residues. V lost 1 base and J lost 0; bases outside the gene matches: 4. CDR1 is SGHVS, CDR2 FQNEAQ, per germline. The CDR3 spells CASSLDRDRSTDTQYF. CDR3 DNA sequence: TGTGCCAGCAGCTTAGACCGGGACAGAAGCACAGATACGCAGTATTTT.

This rearrangement joins TRBV4-3 to TRBJ2-2; TRBD1 aligns across 8 bases. CDR1 and CDR2 from the germline V gene are LGHNA and YSLEER. Trimming cost V 2 bases and J 5 bases; bases outside gene matches: 10. This CDR3 has 17 residues. CDR3 amino acids: CASSQTGRGRGTGELFF. The DNA for the CDR3 is TGCGCCAGCAGCCAAACGGGCAGGGGGCGAGGGACCGGGGAGCTGTTTTTT.

The chain links TRBV5-6 to TRBJ2-2; no clear D. Trimming stripped 0 bases from V and 1 base from J, with 7 bases between. CDR1 is SGHDT, CDR2 YYEEEE, per germline. CDR3 length: 15 amino acids. The chain's CDR3 is CASSLGAGNTGELFF. Written as DNA, the CDR3 is TGTGCCAGCAGCTTGGGTGCCGGGAACACCGGGGAGCTGTTTTTT.

The J gene is TRBJ2-7, the V gene TRBV29-1; D is unclear. V gave up 4 bases and J gave up 6 bases, with 13 bases separating them. Germline CDR1 and CDR2: SQVTM and ANQGSEA. The CDR3 totals 12 residues. DNA for the CDR3: TGCAGCGTTGTGGCAGGCCCCCGCGAGCAGTACTTC. Translated: CSVVAGPREQYF.

This chain links TRBV7-2 with TRBJ2-7; 11 positions match TRBD2. The CDR3 sequence is 16 residues long. Germline V gives CDR1 SGHTA, CDR2 FQGNSA. The ends lost 1 base at V and 2 bases at J; junction bases unmatched: 4. The DNA of the CDR3 is TGTGCCAGCAGCTTAGGTCTAGCGGGGGGCGCCTACGAGCAGTACTTC. Protein sequence: CASSLGLAGGAYEQYF.

The chain couples TRBV29-1 to TRBJ1-2, with D possibly TRBD1 on 6 matching bases. Germline assignment: CDR1 SQVTM and CDR2 ANQGSEA. With 4 bases removed from V and 4 bases from J, the gap between germline ends came to 13 bases. The CDR3 is made up of 13 amino acids. CDR3: CSVGLGAGYGYTF. Here the CDR3 DNA reads TGCAGCGTTGGGCTGGGGGCAGGCTATGGCTACACCTTC.